A single sample gave rise to the 23 T cell receptor beta chains below, sequenced in a study of shared clonotypes between healthy human individuals. Method: immunoSEQ multiplex PCR; TCRdb's copy keeps in-frame clones and lacks some. Among more than 2,000,000 clones listed, more than 80% were seen once. Sequencing was done on a sample of naive CD4+ T cells sorted from blood. As for subset: CD45RA+ positively selected. The source of these receptors is a man between 18 and 29 years old in good health.

The V gene is TRBV4-3, the J gene TRBJ2-7, with 9 bases aligning to TRBD2. J lost 3 bases, V lost 2 bases, and 8 bases had no gene match. Germline V CDR1 and CDR2: LGHNA, YSLEER. There are 16 residues in the CDR3. The CDR3 region is CASSQMATSGRYEQYF. CDR3 sequence (DNA): TGCGCCAGCAGCCAAATGGCGACTAGCGGTCGCTACGAGCAGTACTTC.

This chain connects TRBV5-4 to TRBJ2-5; D call uncertain. The J call could be wrong; TRBJ2-7 is a better fit for the DNA end. CDR3 size: 13 residues. CDR1 is SGHNT and CDR2 is YYREEE in the germline V gene (reference sequence). CDR3 protein: CASSGQGSYEQYF. The CDR3, as DNA: TGTGCCAGCAGCGGGCAAGGATCCTACGAGCAGTACTTC.

V and J are TRBV9 and TRBJ2-1; D remains ambiguous. Per germline, CDR1 SGDLS and CDR2 YYNGEE. Trimming pared 0 bases from V and 5 bases from J, leaving 15 bases between. The CDR3 is 16 residues long. CDR3 amino acids: CASSVGSTFSDNEQFF. CDR3 nucleotides: TGTGCCAGCAGCGTAGGATCGACCTTCAGTGACAATGAGCAGTTCTTC.

The chain employs TRBV10-3 and TRBJ2-7; possible D gene TRBD1, 7 bases. Trimming removed 5 bases from V and 4 bases from J, with 12 bases in between. CDR1 is ENHRY and CDR2 is SYGVKD in the germline V gene. The CDR3 loop spans 13 amino acids. The CDR3 here is CAISRQGGYEQYF. DNA for the CDR3: TGTGCCATCAGTAGACAGGGAGGATACGAGCAGTACTTC.

V and J are TRBV7-2 and TRBJ1-1; 7 bases are a match to TRBD1. Looked up from germline, CDR1 is SGHTA and CDR2 is FQGNSA. The J segment lost 8 bases and the V segment lost 2 bases, leaving 11 bases of the junction unmatched. The CDR3 consists of 15 residues. This CDR3 reads CASSLQGQALGEAFF. CDR3 coding DNA: TGTGCCAGCAGCTTACAAGGACAGGCGTTGGGGGAAGCTTTCTTT.

The chain uses TRBV27 and TRBJ2-3; TRBD2 aligns across 10 bases. Germline V gene sequence: CDR1 MNHEY, CDR2 SMNVEV (reference sequence). The CDR3 totals 17 residues. After removal of 6 bases from V and 2 bases from J, the junction contained 11 bases not matched to a gene. The CDR3 protein is CASRSGGLAAYTDTQYF. The CDR3, as DNA: TGTGCCAGCAGATCCGGCGGACTAGCGGCATACACAGATACGCAGTATTTT.

For this clone: Other DNA sequences within the sample encode an identical CDR3. The chain carries TRBV18 and TRBJ2-7; D remains ambiguous. The germline gives CDR1 KGHSH, CDR2 LQKENI. The V end was cut by 5 bases, the J end by 0 bases, with 2 bases between. CDR3 length: 11 amino acids. In nucleotides, the CDR3 is TGTGCCAGCTCATCCTCCTACGAGCAGTACTTC. This sequence encodes CASSSSYEQYF. Full variable domain (remainder filled in from reference TRBV18 and TRBJ2-7): NAGVMQNPRHLVRRRGQEARLRCSPMKGHSHVYWYRQLPEEGLKFMVYLQKENIIDESGMPKERFSAEFPKEGPSILRIQQVVRGDSAAYFCASSSSYEQYFGPGTRLTVT.

This clone has only one observation. The chain recombines TRBV6-6 with TRBJ2-5; D not resolved. This CDR3 has 14 residues. The V and J ends lost 2 bases and 5 bases respectively, with 12 bases between them. Per the germline V gene, CDR1 is MNHNY and CDR2 is SVGAGI (reference sequence). This chain's CDR3 is CASSYLGSRETQYF. In nucleotides, the CDR3 is TGTGCCAGCAGTTACCTGGGATCGAGGGAGACCCAGTACTTC.

The V call is TRBV19, the J call TRBJ1-2; 8 bases agree with TRBD1. J was trimmed by 6 bases and V by 5 bases; bases with no gene match: 5. Germline assignment: CDR1 LNHDA and CDR2 SQIVND (reference sequence). The CDR3 is 13 residues long. The CDR3 nucleotides are TGTGCCAGTAGTTCGGACAGGGAGAATGGCTACACCTTC. It translates to CASSSDRENGYTF. Full variable domain (remainder filled in from reference TRBV19 and TRBJ1-2): DGGITQSPKYLFRKEGQNVTLSCEQNLNHDAMYWYRQDPGQGLRLIYYSQIVNDFQKGDIAEGYSVSREKKESFPLTVTSAQKNPTAFYLCASSSDRENGYTFGSGTRLTVV.

CDR3 sequence (DNA): TGTGCCAGCTCACCATGGCAGATCAATGAGCAGTTCTTC. Protein product: CASSPWQINEQFF. This chain joins TRBV18 and TRBJ2-1; D not certain. CDR3 length equals 13 residues. V gave up 2 bases and J gave up 6 bases, with 8 bases separating them. CDR1 KGHSH and CDR2 LQKENI come from the germline V gene.

The gene calls are TRBV7-2 and TRBJ1-6, with 8 bases aligning to TRBD1. CDR3 size: 16 residues. The V and J ends lost 5 bases and 9 bases, in that order; junction bases with no gene match: 12. Germline-derived CDR1 and CDR2 are SGHTA and FQGNSA. The CDR3 nucleotides read TGTGCCAGCAGCACGGACAGGGTACCGCTGGGTTCACCCCTCCACTTT. Translation gives CASSTDRVPLGSPLHF.

About this clone: Other DNA sequences of this sample code for an identical CDR3. This chain uses TRBV29-1 with TRBJ1-1; no clear D gene. Per the germline V gene, CDR1 is SQVTM and CDR2 is ANQGSEA. The CDR3 has 13 amino acids. V was clipped by 1 base and J by 1 base, with 7 bases between them. CDR3 loop: CSVEGRANTEAFF. The CDR3, as DNA: TGCAGCGTTGAAGGCCGGGCGAACACTGAAGCTTTCTTT.

The sample holds a few counts of this clone. Distinct nucleotide sequences in the sample also encode this CDR3. This sequence joins TRBV30 and TRBJ2-3; a weak D match, TRBD2 (6 bases). Germline CDR1 is GTSNPN and CDR2 is SVGIG (reference sequence). V was shortened by 0 bases and J by 0 bases, with 7 bases between the two germline ends. This CDR3 has 14 amino acids. In DNA form, the CDR3 reads TGTGCCTGGAGTGTGGGGGGTAGCACAGATACGCAGTATTTT. Translating it yields CAWSVGGSTDTQYF. The full variable domain, in which reference TRBV30 and TRBJ2-3 provide the parts outside the CDR3, is SQTIHQWPATLVQPVGSPLSLECTVEGTSNPNLYWYRQAAGRGLQLLFYSVGIGQISSEVPQNLSASRPQDRQFILSSKKLLLSDSGFYLCAWSVGGSTDTQYFGPGTRLTVL.

V and J are TRBV19 and TRBJ1-3; 7 bases map to TRBD1. The CDR3 runs to 16 residues. V lost 5 bases and J lost 0; bases outside the gene matches: 7. Germline V CDR1 and CDR2: LNHDA, SQIVND (reference sequence). The CDR3 nucleotides are TGTGCCAGTAGTCCGGGGACAGCCGCCTCTGGAAACACCATATATTTT. Protein: CASSPGTAASGNTIYF.

As for this clone: Other DNA sequences in this specimen translate into the identical CDR3. The V gene is TRBV30, the J gene TRBJ2-7; 9 nucleotides match TRBD2. The ends lost 0 bases at V and 4 bases at J; junction bases unmatched: 4. Germline CDR1 GTSNPN, CDR2 SVGIG (reference sequence). The length of the CDR3 is 14 residues. CDR3 region: CAWSVSGGPYEQYF. The DNA for the CDR3 is TGTGCCTGGAGTGTGAGCGGGGGGCCGTACGAGCAGTACTTC.

The J gene is TRBJ1-1, the V gene TRBV28, with D tentatively TRBD1 (6 bases). This CDR3 has 13 residues. V dropped 2 bases and J dropped 12 bases, with 16 bases sitting between them. Germline V CDR1 and CDR2: MDHEN, SYDVKM. CDR3 coding DNA: TGTGCCAGCAGTTTAGAGGGGGTTAAAGCAACTTTCTTT. It specifies CASSLEGVKATFF.

The J gene is TRBJ2-1, the V gene TRBV11-2, with 9 bases fitting TRBD1. The V and J ends lost 4 bases and 9 bases, in that order; junction bases with no gene match: 16. Germline loops: CDR1 SGHAT, CDR2 FQNNGV. The CDR3 extends over 17 amino acids. The chain's CDR3 is CASSYRTGDPLQGEQFF. The CDR3 DNA sequence: TGTGCCAGCAGCTACCGGACAGGGGACCCCTTACAGGGTGAGCAGTTCTTC.

The gene calls are TRBV18 and TRBJ1-1; D may be TRBD1 (5 bases). The CDR3 covers 15 residues. CDR1 KGHSH and CDR2 LQKENI come from the germline V gene. The germline V and J ends were trimmed by 3 bases and 1 base, with 12 bases remaining between them. The CDR3 nucleotides are TGTGCCAGCTCACCCCACCGGGGACCGAACACTGAAGCTTTCTTT. It specifies CASSPHRGPNTEAFF.

Details on this clone: This sample also contains other DNA sequences that code for the same CDR3. This chain links TRBV2 with TRBJ2-2; D is possibly TRBD1 (5 bases). From germline, CDR1 is SNHLY and CDR2 FYNNEI. This CDR3 spans 14 amino acids. V lost 7 bases, J lost 1 base, and 10 bases lay in between. The CDR3 bases are TGTGCCAGCAAGGGGCAGGTGAACACCGGGGAGCTGTTTTTT. Translating gives CASKGQVNTGELFF.

The chain has TRBV13 and TRBJ2-1; a weak D match, TRBD1 (6 bases). V was clipped by 0 bases and J by 3 bases, with 9 bases between them. CDR3 length equals 15 residues. Germline CDR1 PRHDT, CDR2 FYEKMQ (reference sequence). The DNA of the CDR3 is TGTGCCAGCAGCTTAGGACAGGGTGGCTACAATGAGCAGTTCTTC. This translates into CASSLGQGGYNEQFF.

The chain couples TRBV18 to TRBJ2-2; 7 bases are a match to TRBD1. The CDR3 has 16 amino acids. The V and J ends lost 5 bases and 4 bases, in that order; junction bases with no gene match: 10. Per the germline V gene, CDR1 is KGHSH and CDR2 is LQKENI. DNA of the CDR3: TGTGCCAGCTCAGCCTCTTCCGGGACAGTCACCGGGGAGCTGTTTTTT. It translates to CASSASSGTVTGELFF.

V usage is TRBV2 and J usage is TRBJ1-1; D remains ambiguous. Trimming took off 3 bases at V and 9 bases at J, with 14 bases between the two ends. The CDR3 totals 13 residues. Germline CDR1 and CDR2: SNHLY and FYNNEI. The CDR3 sequence is CASSDRTVFKAFF. In DNA form, the CDR3 reads TGTGCCAGCAGTGACCGGACGGTATTTAAAGCTTTCTTT.

The chain couples TRBV18 to TRBJ2-1, with a weak D call TRBD1 (5 bases). V was shortened by 4 bases and J by 2 bases, with 9 bases between the two germline ends. The CDR3 covers 14 residues. Germline lookup yields CDR1 KGHSH and CDR2 LQKENI. Here the CDR3 reads CASSQAGTYNEQFF. Written as DNA, the CDR3 is TGTGCCAGCTCACAGGCAGGGACCTACAATGAGCAGTTCTTC.